Below, 31 T cell receptor beta chains from the same sample are listed, as sequenced in a study of blood T cells in healthy people across ages. Combining a sample-barcoded 5' primer with a J-beta primer mix, a second PCR ran for roughly 6 to 11 cycles. MiXCR, run by TCRdb on the 5' RACE reads, gives a single entry per CDR3 protein. Among about 970,000 distinct CDR3 sequences listed, roughly 51% were seen once. The sample was blood. The receptors were gathered from an older woman in good health.

In its sample, this clonotype was seen a few times. The V and J genes are TRBV7-2 and TRBJ2-7; TRBD2 matches 8 bases. The CDR3 has 16 residues. Germline CDR1 and CDR2: SGHTA and FQGNSA. V shed 0 bases and J 6 bases; nucleotides not matched to a gene: 10. The CDR3 is CASSLARAAGVVEQYF. The CDR3 DNA follows: TGTGCCAGCAGCTTAGCCAGGGCAGCGGGAGTCGTCGAGCAGTACTTC.

This rearrangement joins TRBV29-1 to TRBJ1-2; D unclear. V was shortened by 0 bases and J by 3 bases, with 5 bases between the two germline ends. The CDR3 consists of 12 residues. Germline V gene sequence: CDR1 SQVTM, CDR2 ANQGSEA. CDR3 nucleotide sequence: TGCAGCGTTGAAGATCGAGACTATGGCTACACCTTC. Its protein product is CSVEDRDYGYTF.

CDR3 bases: TGCAGCGTCTCGGACGGTAATGAAAAACTGTTTTTT. It is translated as CSVSDGNEKLFF. The chain has TRBV29-1 and TRBJ1-4, with unresolved D. Germline V lookup: CDR1 SQVTM, CDR2 ANQGSEA. The ends were cut back, 6 bases at V and 4 bases at J, with 9 bases in the middle. The CDR3 has 12 residues.

In DNA, the CDR3 is TGTGCCAGCAGTTACTCGCGGGGAGAGGGGGGTCGCGATGAGCAGTTCTTC. Translating it yields CASSYSRGEGGRDEQFF. The chain links TRBV6-6 to TRBJ2-1; D may be TRBD1 or TRBD2 (6 bases each). Trimming removed 0 bases from V and 8 bases from J, with 20 bases in between. CDR3 size: 17 residues. Germline assignment: CDR1 MNHNY and CDR2 SVGAGI (reference sequence).

CDR3 coding DNA: TGTGCCAGCAGCCCCGAGGGACTAGCGGGAGGTGGAGCCAAAAACATTCAGTACTTC. Protein sequence: CASSPEGLAGGGAKNIQYF. V and J are TRBV9 and TRBJ2-4; 15 positions agree with TRBD2. The V gene end was trimmed by 4 bases and the J gene end by 0 bases; junction bases not matched to a gene: 8. Germline loops: CDR1 SGDLS, CDR2 YYNGEE. The CDR3 spans 19 residues.

The sample holds a few counts of this clonotype. The rearrangement joins TRBV9 to TRBJ2-5, with D maybe TRBD1 (6 bases). The DNA matches TRBJ2-7 better at its end, which makes the J call doubtful. The germline V gene has CDR1 SGDLS and CDR2 YYNGEE. The CDR3 has 12 amino acids. The CDR3 DNA reads as TGTGCCAGCAGCGTAGAACAGGGCGAGCAGTACTTC. This codes for CASSVEQGEQYF.

Only a few counts were recorded for this clonotype. This rearrangement joins TRBV4-1 to TRBJ2-6; no clear D. Trimming left V 3 bases short and J 2 bases short, with 8 bases between. Germline-derived CDR1 and CDR2 are MGHRA and YSYEKL. The CDR3 totals 15 residues. The DNA of the CDR3 is TGCGCCAGCAGCCAGGTCCTAACTGGGGCCAACGTCCTGACTTTC. Protein product: CASSQVLTGANVLTF.

This chain uses TRBV7-9 with TRBJ1-2, with TRBD1 matching over 7 bases. J was trimmed by 4 bases and V by 5 bases; bases with no gene match: 10. The CDR3 consists of 15 residues. Germline loops: CDR1 SEHNR, CDR2 FQNEAQ (reference sequence). CDR3 region: CASSPEGDRSYGYTF. CDR3 DNA: TGTGCCAGCAGCCCGGAAGGGGACAGATCCTATGGCTACACCTTC.

With respect to this clonotype: A much larger clone differs from this one at a single base, so this may be a read error. The gene calls are TRBV20-1 and TRBJ2-5; the D is unclear. The J call could be wrong; TRBJ2-7 is a better fit for the DNA end. Looked up from germline, CDR1 is DFQATT and CDR2 is SNEGSKA (reference sequence). The CDR3 loop spans 14 amino acids. CDR3 region: CSAREGRNPYEQYF. Here the CDR3 DNA reads TGCAGTGCTAGGGAAGGGCGGAACCCCTACGAGCAGTACTTC.

The V gene is TRBV6-5, the J gene TRBJ2-7; 7 bases are a match to TRBD1. The CDR3 consists of 14 residues. The ends lost 9 bases at V and 4 bases at J; junction bases unmatched: 12. Germline V CDR1 and CDR2: MNHEY, SVGAGI. As DNA, the CDR3 is TGTGCCAGTTCGAGAGACAGGGCATTTTACGAGCAGTACTTC. Encoded protein: CASSRDRAFYEQYF.

The chain recombines TRBV6-2 or TRBV6-3 with TRBJ1-6; D might be TRBD1 (6 bases). The length of the CDR3 is 16 residues. CDR1 is MNHEY and CDR2 is SVGEGT in the germline V gene. The V end was cut by 1 base, the J end by 7 bases, with 14 bases between. The CDR3 region is CASSYFGDTSNSPLHF. CDR3 nucleotide sequence: TGTGCCAGCAGTTACTTTGGGGACACCTCAAATTCACCCCTCCACTTT.

The genes are TRBV10-3 and TRBJ2-3; TRBD1 aligns across 12 bases. V lost 10 bases, J lost 6 bases, and 11 bases stayed unmatched. Germline V gene data show CDR1 as ENHRY and CDR2 as SYGVKD. This CDR3 region has 15 residues. As DNA, the CDR3 is TGTGCCACTAATCCGGGACAGGGGGCTAGGGATACGCAGTATTTT. It codes for CATNPGQGARDTQYF.

A word on this clonotype: An end of the junction differs from the germline gene, which may be a read error. The rearrangement uses TRBV11-1 and TRBJ2-6; possible D gene TRBD1, 6 bases. Per the germline V gene, CDR1 is SGHAT and CDR2 is FQDESV (reference sequence). CDR3 length: 16 residues. The CDR3 protein is CASSLRGSSGVNVLTF. CDR3 DNA sequence: TGTGCCAGCAGCTTAAGGGGGAGCTCTGGGGTCAACGTCCTGACTTTC. Variable domain in full (rest from reference TRBV11-1 and TRBJ2-6): EAEVAQSPRYKITEKSQAVAFWCDPISGHATLYWYRQILGQGPELLVQFQDESVVDDSQLPKDRFSAERLKGVDSTLKIQPAELGDSAMYLCASSLRGSSGVNVLTFGAGSRLTVL.

This clonotype was detected once. This sequence joins TRBV14 and TRBJ1-2; D might be TRBD1 (6 bases). This CDR3 region has 16 residues. The V end was cut by 2 bases, the J end by 5 bases, with 18 bases between. Germline-derived CDR1 and CDR2 are SGHDN and FVKESK. CDR3 in amino acids: CASSQRPSVRGYGYTF. CDR3 DNA: TGTGCCAGCAGCCAAAGGCCAAGCGTAAGGGGGTATGGCTACACCTTC.

This clonotype was counted a few times. The rearrangement joins TRBV29-1 to TRBJ2-1; 10 bases map to TRBD1. Trimming removed 3 bases from V and 5 bases from J; junction bases left unmatched: 7. The CDR3 runs to 15 residues. CDR1 and CDR2 (germline): SQVTM, ANQGSEA. CDR3 sequence (DNA): TGCAGCGTTGAGGGGACAGGGGAGGGTAACAATGAGCAGTTCTTC. Its translation is CSVEGTGEGNNEQFF.

The rearrangement links TRBV27 to TRBJ2-1; D gene uncertain. There are 11 residues in the CDR3. V dropped 6 bases and J dropped 8 bases, with 8 bases sitting between them. Germline V gene sequence: CDR1 MNHEY, CDR2 SMNVEV (reference sequence). The CDR3 here is CASSRFDEQFF. The DNA of the CDR3 is TGTGCCAGCAGCCGATTCGATGAGCAGTTCTTC.

The rearrangement joins TRBV28 to TRBJ2-7; D not certain. Germline CDR1 and CDR2: MDHEN and SYDVKM. The CDR3 consists of 11 residues. V gave up 5 bases and J gave up 11 bases, with 13 bases separating them. CDR3 region: CASSLGFSKYF. As DNA, the CDR3 is TGTGCCAGCAGTCTTGGGTTTTCGAAGTACTTC.

The chain couples TRBV6-5 to TRBJ2-7; TRBD1 is a possible D gene (5 bases). Deletions cut 7 bases from V and 2 bases from J, with 12 bases between. The CDR3 consists of 13 residues. Germline CDR1 reads MNHEY; CDR2 reads SVGAGI. CDR3: CASKGNGPYEQYF. CDR3 nucleotide sequence: TGTGCCAGCAAGGGGAACGGACCCTACGAGCAGTACTTC.

The CDR3 sequence: CSARAGTKNIQYF. CDR3 coding DNA: TGCAGTGCTAGAGCAGGGACGAAAAACATTCAGTACTTC. This chain connects TRBV20-1 to TRBJ2-4; D may match TRBD1 or TRBD2 (5 bases each). Germline V lookup: CDR1 DFQATT, CDR2 SNEGSKA (reference sequence). This CDR3 has 13 amino acids. The ends were cut back, 1 base at V and 4 bases at J, with 8 bases in the middle.

The chain has TRBV7-9 and TRBJ1-4; the match to TRBD1 covers 7 bases. This CDR3 comprises 14 residues. CDR1 and CDR2 from the germline V gene are SEHNR and FQNEAQ (reference sequence). V trimming: 6 bases; J trimming: 8 bases; junction bases outside the gene matches: 9. The CDR3: CASRADRVPEKLFF. As DNA, the CDR3 is TGTGCCAGCAGGGCCGACAGGGTCCCAGAAAAACTGTTTTTT.

This chain uses TRBV5-1 with TRBJ2-2; D might be TRBD2 (5 bases). V gave up 4 bases and J gave up 3 bases, with 22 bases separating them. Germline CDR1 SGHRS, CDR2 YFSETQ. The CDR3 runs to 18 residues. CDR3 residues: CASSAGQAGGRDTGELFF. The DNA of the CDR3 is TGCGCCAGCAGCGCTGGTCAAGCAGGAGGCAGAGACACCGGGGAGCTGTTTTTT.

In this sample, this clonotype turned up a few times. The CDR3 DNA follows: TGTGCCAGCAGTTCGGGGACTAGCGGAAAAAATGAGCAGTTCTTC. Protein: CASSSGTSGKNEQFF. The V call is TRBV27, the J call TRBJ2-1; 11 bases line up with TRBD2. V shed 4 bases, J shed 7 bases, and the junction held 6 bases outside the gene matches. This CDR3 region has 15 residues. Germline loops: CDR1 MNHEY, CDR2 SMNVEV (reference sequence).

The chain links TRBV11-2 to TRBJ2-7; 10 bases are shared with TRBD1. Per the germline V gene, CDR1 is SGHAT and CDR2 is FQNNGV. This CDR3 spans 13 amino acids. Trimming removed 11 bases from V and 5 bases from J; junction bases left unmatched: 9. The CDR3 DNA follows: TGTGCCTGCTTCGACAGGGGGCTGAACGAGCAGTACTTC. The encoded protein is CACFDRGLNEQYF.

The rearrangement links TRBV2 to TRBJ1-4; D may be TRBD1 (5 bases). Germline lookup yields CDR1 SNHLY and CDR2 FYNNEI. The length of the CDR3 is 20 residues. Trimming shortened V by 8 bases and J by 0 bases, and 28 bases separated the two germline ends. This CDR3 reads CASHSDTDSAASSTNEKLFF. CDR3 coding DNA: TGTGCCAGCCACTCGGATACAGACAGCGCAGCGTCCTCAACTAATGAAAAACTGTTTTTT.

This clonotype occurred a few times. This chain links TRBV7-9 with TRBJ2-3, with 7 bases identical to TRBD1. The CDR3 spans 16 residues. Germline CDR1 is SEHNR and CDR2 is FQNEAQ (reference sequence). Trimming took 6 bases from V and 2 from J; bases not matched to a gene: 11. The CDR3 DNA sequence: TGTGCCAGCAGGTCCCACTGGGACAGAAACACAGATACGCAGTATTTT. It specifies CASRSHWDRNTDTQYF.

The gene calls are TRBV7-8 and TRBJ2-7, with a weak D call TRBD2 (6 bases). The V and J ends lost 5 bases and 5 bases respectively, with 16 bases between them. Germline assignment: CDR1 SGHVS and CDR2 FQNEAQ. The CDR3 runs to 14 residues. The CDR3 sequence: CASSPRLGSNEQYF. Written as DNA, the CDR3 is TGTGCCAGCAGCCCTAGACTAGGAAGTAACGAGCAGTACTTC.

This clonotype has only one observation. The chain employs TRBV5-1 and TRBJ2-1, with D unresolved. Trimming left V 6 bases short and J 2 bases short, with 12 bases between. CDR1 SGHRS and CDR2 YFSETQ come from the germline V gene. This CDR3 spans 14 amino acids. The CDR3 protein is CASTKGTTYNEQFF. In DNA form, the CDR3 reads TGCGCCAGCACGAAGGGTACTACCTACAATGAGCAGTTCTTC.

The chain carries TRBV15 and TRBJ2-3, with 12 bases that match TRBD2. CDR3 size: 15 residues. The trim removed 2 bases at V and 4 bases at J, leaving 1 base unmatched. CDR1 is LNHNV and CDR2 is YYDKDF in the germline V gene (reference sequence). CDR3 region: CATSRLAGGPDTQYF. CDR3 sequence (DNA): TGTGCCACCAGCAGACTAGCGGGAGGGCCAGATACGCAGTATTTT.

This clonotype appeared a few times. The chain recombines TRBV4-2 with TRBJ2-1, with 11 bases identical to TRBD2. V shed 6 bases and J 7 bases; nucleotides not matched to a gene: 2. Germline V lookup: CDR1 LGHNA, CDR2 YNFKEQ. The CDR3 runs 13 residues. The CDR3 loop reads CASRASGRNEQFF. DNA of the CDR3: TGTGCCAGCAGGGCTAGCGGGAGGAATGAGCAGTTCTTC.

This chain links TRBV2 with TRBJ2-1, with D perhaps given as TRBD1 or TRBD2 (5 bases each). Trimming stripped 8 bases from V and 0 bases from J, with 14 bases between. Germline CDR1 reads SNHLY; CDR2 reads FYNNEI. The CDR3 extends over 15 amino acids. CDR3 coding DNA: TGTGCCAGCGAGGGGCTGAAAACCTCCTACAATGAGCAGTTCTTC. Translating it yields CASEGLKTSYNEQFF.

This chain connects TRBV20-1 to TRBJ1-2, with TRBD1 matching over 8 bases. The CDR3 is 14 amino acids. Germline V gene data show CDR1 as DFQATT and CDR2 as SNEGSKA (reference sequence). The CDR3 protein is CSLRDRTTNYGYTF. Written as DNA, the CDR3 is TGCTCCCTCCGGGACAGGACTACTAACTATGGCTACACCTTC.